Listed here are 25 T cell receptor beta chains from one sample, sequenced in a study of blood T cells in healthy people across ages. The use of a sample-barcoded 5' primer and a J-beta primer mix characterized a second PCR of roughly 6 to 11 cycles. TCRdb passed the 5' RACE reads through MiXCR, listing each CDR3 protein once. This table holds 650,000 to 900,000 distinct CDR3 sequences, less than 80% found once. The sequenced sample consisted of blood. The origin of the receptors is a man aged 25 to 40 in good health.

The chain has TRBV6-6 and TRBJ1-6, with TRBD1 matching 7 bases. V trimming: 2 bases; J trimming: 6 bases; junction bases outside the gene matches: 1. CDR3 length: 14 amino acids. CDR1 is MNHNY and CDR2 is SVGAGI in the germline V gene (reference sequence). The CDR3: CASSYRDSNSPLHF. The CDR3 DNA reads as TGTGCCAGCAGTTACCGGGACAGTAATTCACCCCTCCACTTT.

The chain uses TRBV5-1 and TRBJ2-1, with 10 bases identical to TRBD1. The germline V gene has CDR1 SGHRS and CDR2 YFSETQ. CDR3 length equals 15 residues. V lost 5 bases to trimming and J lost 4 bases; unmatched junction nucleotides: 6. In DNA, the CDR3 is TGCGCCAGCAGAGCACCGGGACAGGGGTACAATGAGCAGTTCTTC. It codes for CASRAPGQGYNEQFF.

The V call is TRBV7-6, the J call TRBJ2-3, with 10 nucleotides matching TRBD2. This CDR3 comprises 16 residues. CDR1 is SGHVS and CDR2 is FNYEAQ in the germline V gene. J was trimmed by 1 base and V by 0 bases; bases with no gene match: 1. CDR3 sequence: CASSLASGGGTDTQYF. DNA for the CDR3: TGTGCCAGCAGCTTAGCCAGCGGGGGGGGCACAGATACGCAGTATTTT. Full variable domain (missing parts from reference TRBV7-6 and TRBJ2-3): GAGVSQSPRYKVTKRGQDVALRCDPISGHVSLYWYRQALGQGPEFLTYFNYEAQQDKSGLPNDRFSAERPEGSISTLTIQRTEQRDSAMYRCASSLASGGGTDTQYFGPGTRLTVL.

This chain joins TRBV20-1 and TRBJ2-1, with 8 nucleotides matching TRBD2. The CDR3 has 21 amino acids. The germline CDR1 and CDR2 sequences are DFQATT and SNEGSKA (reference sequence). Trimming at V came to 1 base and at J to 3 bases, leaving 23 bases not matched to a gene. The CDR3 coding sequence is TGCAGTGCTAGAGTGTGGTCAGACGCTCTCCCCGCGGGGGGTATCTACAATGAGCAGTTCTTC. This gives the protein CSARVWSDALPAGGIYNEQFF.

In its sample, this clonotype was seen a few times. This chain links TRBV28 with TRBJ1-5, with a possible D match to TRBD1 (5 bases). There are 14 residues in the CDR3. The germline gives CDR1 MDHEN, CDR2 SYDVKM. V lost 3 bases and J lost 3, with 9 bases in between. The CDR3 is CASSFGATNQPQHF. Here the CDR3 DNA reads TGTGCCAGCAGTTTCGGGGCCACCAATCAGCCCCAGCATTTT.

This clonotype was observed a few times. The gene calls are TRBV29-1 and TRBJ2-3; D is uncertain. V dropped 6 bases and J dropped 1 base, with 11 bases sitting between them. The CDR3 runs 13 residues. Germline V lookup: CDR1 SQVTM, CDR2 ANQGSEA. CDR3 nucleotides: TGCAGCGTCCCCCCTTTGGGCACAGATACGCAGTATTTT. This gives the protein CSVPPLGTDTQYF.

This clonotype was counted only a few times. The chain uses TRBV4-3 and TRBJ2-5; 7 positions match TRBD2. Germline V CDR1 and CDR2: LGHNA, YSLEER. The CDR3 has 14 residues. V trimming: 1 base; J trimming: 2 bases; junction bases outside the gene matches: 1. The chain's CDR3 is CASSQGGGQETQYF. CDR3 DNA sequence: TGCGCCAGCAGCCAAGGGGGAGGGCAAGAGACCCAGTACTTC.

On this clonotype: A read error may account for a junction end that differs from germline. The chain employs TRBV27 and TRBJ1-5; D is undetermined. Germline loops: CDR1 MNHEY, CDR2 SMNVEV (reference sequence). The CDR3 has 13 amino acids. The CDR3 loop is CASSVSAGQPQHF. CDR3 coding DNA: TGTGCCAGCAGTGTATCGGCCGGGCAGCCCCAGCATTTT.

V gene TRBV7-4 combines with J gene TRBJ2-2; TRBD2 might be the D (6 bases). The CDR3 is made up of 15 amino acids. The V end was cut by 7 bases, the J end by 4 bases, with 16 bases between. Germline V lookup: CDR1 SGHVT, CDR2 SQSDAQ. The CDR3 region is CASTPPMRGTGELFF. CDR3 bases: TGTGCCAGCACCCCTCCTATGCGGGGCACCGGGGAGCTGTTTTTT.

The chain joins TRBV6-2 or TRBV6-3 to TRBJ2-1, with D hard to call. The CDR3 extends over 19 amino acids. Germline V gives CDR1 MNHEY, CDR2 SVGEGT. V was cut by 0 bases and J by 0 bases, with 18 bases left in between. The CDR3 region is CASSYSAASRPLSYNEQFF. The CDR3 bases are TGTGCCAGCAGTTACTCGGCGGCCTCCCGCCCCCTCTCCTACAATGAGCAGTTCTTC.

The CDR3 loop is CASSRAEYSNQPQHF. In DNA, the CDR3 is TGTGCCAGCAGTAGGGCAGAATATAGCAATCAGCCCCAGCATTTT. The gene calls are TRBV27 and TRBJ1-5, with D hard to call. Looked up from germline, CDR1 is MNHEY and CDR2 is SMNVEV (reference sequence). The CDR3 has 15 residues. V shed 5 bases and J shed 0 bases, with 11 bases lying between them.

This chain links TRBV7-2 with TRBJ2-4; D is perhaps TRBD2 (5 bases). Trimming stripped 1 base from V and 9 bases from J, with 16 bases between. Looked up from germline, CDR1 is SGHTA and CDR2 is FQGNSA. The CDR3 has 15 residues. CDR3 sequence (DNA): TGTGCCAGCAGCTTAGGGTCCTCCGAGGGCGGCATTCAGTACTTC. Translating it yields CASSLGSSEGGIQYF.

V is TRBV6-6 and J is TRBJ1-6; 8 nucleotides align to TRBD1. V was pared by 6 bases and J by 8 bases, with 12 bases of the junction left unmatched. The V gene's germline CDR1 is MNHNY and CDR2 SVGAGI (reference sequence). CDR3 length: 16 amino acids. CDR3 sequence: CASSTTGGNIHSPLHF. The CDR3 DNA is TGTGCCAGCAGCACTACAGGGGGGAATATTCATTCACCCCTCCACTTT.

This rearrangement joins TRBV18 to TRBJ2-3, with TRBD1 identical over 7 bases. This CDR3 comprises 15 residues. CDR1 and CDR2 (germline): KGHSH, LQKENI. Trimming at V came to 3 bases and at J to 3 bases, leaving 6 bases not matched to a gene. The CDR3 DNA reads TGTGCCAGCTCACCCGGGACAGAATCTACAGATACGCAGTATTTT. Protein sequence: CASSPGTESTDTQYF. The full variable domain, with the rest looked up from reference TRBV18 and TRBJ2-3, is NAGVMQNPRHLVRRRGQEARLRCSPMKGHSHVYWYRQLPEEGLKFMVYLQKENIIDESGMPKERFSAEFPKEGPSILRIQQVVRGDSAAYFCASSPGTESTDTQYFGPGTRLTVL.

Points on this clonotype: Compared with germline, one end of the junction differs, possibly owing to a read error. CDR3: CASRPGQRYEQYF. Written as DNA, the CDR3 is TGCGCCAGCAGACCGGGACAGAGGTACGAGCAGTACTTC. The chain uses TRBV2 and TRBJ2-7; 7 nucleotides match TRBD1. The CDR3 contains 13 residues. Per the germline V gene, CDR1 is SNHLY and CDR2 is FYNNEI.

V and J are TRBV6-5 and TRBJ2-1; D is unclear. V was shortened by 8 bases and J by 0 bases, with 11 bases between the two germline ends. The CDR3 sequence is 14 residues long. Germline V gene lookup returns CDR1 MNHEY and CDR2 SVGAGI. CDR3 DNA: TGTGCCAGCCACCGGCCGGGCTCCTACAATGAGCAGTTCTTC. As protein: CASHRPGSYNEQFF.

The CDR3 DNA follows: TGTGCCAGCAGTCTAGGGACAGGGGCCTATAACGTCCTGACTTTC. This translates into CASSLGTGAYNVLTF. The chain carries TRBV27 and TRBJ2-6; 10 positions agree with TRBD1. With 5 bases clipped from V and 10 bases from J, the junction kept 8 bases outside the gene matches. Germline CDR1 reads MNHEY; CDR2 reads SMNVEV (reference sequence). CDR3 size: 15 residues.

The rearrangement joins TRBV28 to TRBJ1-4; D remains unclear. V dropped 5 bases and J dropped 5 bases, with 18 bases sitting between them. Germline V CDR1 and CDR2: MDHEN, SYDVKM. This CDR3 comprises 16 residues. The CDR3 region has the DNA TGTGCCAGCAGTGTCGGTACACGGAGCCCCAATGAAAAACTGTTTTTT. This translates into CASSVGTRSPNEKLFF.

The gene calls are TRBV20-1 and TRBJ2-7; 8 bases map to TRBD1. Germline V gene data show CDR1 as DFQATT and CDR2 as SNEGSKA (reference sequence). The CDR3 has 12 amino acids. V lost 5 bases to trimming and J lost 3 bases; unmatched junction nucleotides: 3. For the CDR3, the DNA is TGCAGTGCTCCAACAGGGGGCTACGAGCAGTACTTC. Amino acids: CSAPTGGYEQYF.

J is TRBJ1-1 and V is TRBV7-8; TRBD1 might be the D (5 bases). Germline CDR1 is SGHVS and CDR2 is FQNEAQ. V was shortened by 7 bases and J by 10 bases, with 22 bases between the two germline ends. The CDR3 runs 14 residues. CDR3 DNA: TGTGCCAGCAATACAAAGGGGATTTTAGGAAGAGCTTTCTTT. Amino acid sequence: CASNTKGILGRAFF.

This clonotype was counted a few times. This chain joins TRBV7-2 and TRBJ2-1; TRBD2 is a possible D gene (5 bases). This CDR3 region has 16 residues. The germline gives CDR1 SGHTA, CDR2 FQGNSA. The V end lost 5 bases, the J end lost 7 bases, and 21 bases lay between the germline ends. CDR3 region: CASSPGGEFLRNEQFF. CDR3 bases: TGTGCCAGCAGCCCAGGAGGCGAGTTTCTAAGGAATGAGCAGTTCTTC.

In DNA, the CDR3 is TGTGCCAGCAGAAGGAACAGCTACGAGCAGTACTTC. Encoded protein: CASRRNSYEQYF. V and J are TRBV7-2 and TRBJ2-7; D gene uncertain. V lost 6 bases to trimming and J lost 3 bases, with 9 bases between them. This CDR3 is built from 12 residues. Germline-derived CDR1 and CDR2 are SGHTA and FQGNSA.

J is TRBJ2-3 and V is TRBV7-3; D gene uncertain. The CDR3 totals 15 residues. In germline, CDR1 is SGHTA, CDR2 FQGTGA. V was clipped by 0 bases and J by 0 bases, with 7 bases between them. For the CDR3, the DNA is TGTGCCAGCAGCTTAACCGGTCTTAGCACAGATACGCAGTATTTT. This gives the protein CASSLTGLSTDTQYF.

CDR3 nucleotide sequence: TGTGCCACCAGCACAATCGGACAGGCAACTAATGAAAAACTGTTTTTT. Its translation is CATSTIGQATNEKLFF. The V and J genes are TRBV15 and TRBJ1-4, with 7 bases aligning to TRBD1. The length of the CDR3 is 16 residues. The trim removed 4 bases at V and 0 bases at J, leaving 5 bases unmatched. Germline CDR1 LNHNV, CDR2 YYDKDF (reference sequence).

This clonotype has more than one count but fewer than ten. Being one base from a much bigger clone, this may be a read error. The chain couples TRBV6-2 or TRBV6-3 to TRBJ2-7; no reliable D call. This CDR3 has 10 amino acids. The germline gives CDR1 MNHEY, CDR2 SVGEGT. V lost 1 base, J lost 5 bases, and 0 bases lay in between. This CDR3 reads CASSYYEQYF. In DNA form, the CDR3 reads TGTGCCAGCAGTTACTACGAGCAGTACTTC.